These 30 T cell receptor beta chains were all obtained from the same sample, sequenced in a study of CD8+ T cells in alopecia areata (dated by TCRdb to 2017 to 2018). Library preparation used the immunoSEQ multiplex PCR assay. For TCR sequencing, RNA was extracted from every sample and reverse transcribed into cDNA to serve as template. The table was pulled from immuneACCESS by TCRdb, which kept in-frame rearrangements only. Such tables lose some clones; where checked, under half of the loss comes from unresolved V genes, and the rest has no known cause. Within this sample are more than 150,000 clones, with about 60% of them counted one time only. 14% to 15% of the sample comes from the top ten. What this sample's time point label stands for: baseline before oral tofacitinib. Specimen: CD4+ T cells sorted from blood, collected at week 0. These receptors originate from a human donor with alopecia areata.

CDR3 residues: CASRKRGGNYGYTF. The CDR3 bases are TGTGCCAGCAGAAAAAGGGGGGGGAACTATGGCTACACCTTC. The chain links TRBV11-2 to TRBJ1-2, with a tentative D call TRBD1 (6 bases). Germline-derived CDR1 and CDR2 are SGHAT and FQNNGV. Trimming removed 6 bases from V and 2 bases from J, with 13 bases in between. This CDR3 region has 14 residues.

The gene calls are TRBV27 and TRBJ2-5, with D uncertain. This CDR3 spans 13 amino acids. Trimming cost V 6 bases and J 5 bases, with 13 bases left between them. CDR1 and CDR2 (germline): MNHEY, SMNVEV (reference sequence). CDR3 region: CASSLNIGETQYF. Written as DNA, the CDR3 is TGTGCCAGCAGCCTTAACATCGGGGAGACCCAGTACTTC.

CDR3 sequence reads: CASSVSSTRQETQYF. The CDR3, as DNA: TGTGCCAGCAGCGTATCCTCAACTAGGCAAGAGACCCAGTACTTC. This chain joins TRBV9 and TRBJ2-5, with a tentative D call TRBD2 (5 bases). The CDR3 has 15 amino acids. V lost 1 base and J lost 2, with 12 bases in between. Germline CDR1 is SGDLS and CDR2 is YYNGEE.

This chain connects TRBV4-1 to TRBJ1-4; TRBD1 aligns across 7 bases. The junction had 9 bases not matched to a gene; V was cut back by 4 bases and J by 7 bases. The CDR3 totals 15 residues. The germline gives CDR1 MGHRA, CDR2 YSYEKL. The CDR3 sequence: CASSLRQGWSEKLFF. The CDR3 coding sequence is TGCGCCAGCAGCCTAAGACAGGGTTGGAGTGAAAAACTGTTTTTT.

The chain recombines TRBV20-1 with TRBJ2-5; D is unclear. Between the trimmed V and J ends, which lost 2 bases and 3 bases, there was a span of 1 base. Germline V gene lookup returns CDR1 DFQATT and CDR2 SNEGSKA (reference sequence). The CDR3 loop spans 10 amino acids. CDR3 sequence (DNA): TGCAGTGCTAGAAAAGAGACCCAGTACTTC. Translation gives CSARKETQYF.

This clone has only one observation. The chain joins TRBV6-5 to TRBJ2-4, with unresolved D. Trimming cost V 0 bases and J 2 bases, with 5 bases left between them. This CDR3 spans 14 amino acids. Per germline, CDR1 MNHEY and CDR2 SVGAGI. CDR3 DNA: TGTGCCAGCAGTTACTCCGGACCCAAAAACATTCAGTACTTC. This encodes CASSYSGPKNIQYF.

This clone was picked up many times. The gene calls are TRBV9 and TRBJ1-6, with a possible D match to TRBD1 (6 bases). The CDR3 has 15 residues. CDR1 is SGDLS and CDR2 is YYNGEE in the germline V gene. Trimming removed 0 bases from V and 7 bases from J, with 11 bases in between. DNA for the CDR3: TGTGCCAGCAGCGTAGCCGGGACACGGAATTCACCCCTCCACTTT. It specifies CASSVAGTRNSPLHF. The entire variable domain, with the rest obtained from reference TRBV9 and TRBJ1-6, is as follows: DSGVTQTPKHLITATGQRVTLRCSPRSGDLSVYWYQQSLDQGLQFLIQYYNGEERAKGNILERFSAQQFPDLHSELNLSSLELGDSALYFCASSVAGTRNSPLHFGNGTRLTVT.

This clone turned up a few times. This chain connects TRBV4-2 to TRBJ1-6, with no clear D. Germline V gene data show CDR1 as LGHNA and CDR2 as YNFKEQ. Trimming took 2 bases from V and 10 from J, leaving 9 bases between them. The length of the CDR3 is 13 residues. The DNA of the CDR3 is TGTGCCAGCAGCCAACTACTTGAGTCACCCCTCCACTTT. Protein product: CASSQLLESPLHF.

In its sample, this clone was seen once. The genes are TRBV19 and TRBJ1-2, with 9 positions matching TRBD1. Germline trimming cut 11 bases from V and 8 bases from J; bases unmatched to any gene: 15. Germline CDR1 LNHDA, CDR2 SQIVND (reference sequence). CDR3 length equals 14 residues. Here the CDR3 reads CASSKRGQGYGYTF. In DNA, the CDR3 is TGTGCCTCCAGCAAAAGGGGACAGGGATACGGCTACACCTTC.

The rearrangement links TRBV9 to TRBJ2-4, with unresolved D. CDR1 and CDR2 from the germline V gene are SGDLS and YYNGEE. CDR3 length: 14 amino acids. V lost 0 bases to trimming and J lost 8 bases, with 12 bases between them. CDR3 amino acids: CASSVDPSKDIQYF. CDR3 sequence (DNA): TGTGCCAGCAGCGTAGACCCTAGTAAAGACATTCAGTACTTC.

There are a few counts of this clone. The J gene is TRBJ1-5, the V gene TRBV4-1, with D maybe TRBD1 (6 bases). The germline V gene encodes CDR1 MGHRA and CDR2 YSYEKL. V was shortened by 0 bases and J by 5 bases, with 11 bases between the two germline ends. CDR3 size: 15 residues. The CDR3 DNA sequence: TGCGCCAGCAGCCAAGAGGCGACAGGCGATCAGCCCCAGCATTTT. The encoded protein is CASSQEATGDQPQHF.

This chain links TRBV27 with TRBJ1-6; 7 bases agree with TRBD1. From germline, CDR1 is MNHEY and CDR2 SMNVEV (reference sequence). The CDR3 has 15 residues. With V trimmed by 2 bases and J by 5 bases, 3 bases remained unmatched. Here the CDR3 DNA reads TGTGCCAGCAGTTTAAAGGGACAGAATAATTCACCCCTCCACTTT. Its translation is CASSLKGQNNSPLHF.

This clone occurred a few times. The chain couples TRBV30 to TRBJ1-3; the match to TRBD1 covers 9 bases. With 2 bases clipped from V and 4 bases from J, the junction kept 9 bases outside the gene matches. This CDR3 is built from 16 residues. Germline CDR1 GTSNPN, CDR2 SVGIG (reference sequence). The CDR3 DNA follows: TGTGCCTGGAGTCCTCTCCCGGGACAGGGAGGAAACACCATATATTTT. This translates into CAWSPLPGQGGNTIYF.

This clone was seen a few times. The chain links TRBV2 to TRBJ1-5; no definite D call. This CDR3 has 14 amino acids. Trimming took 3 bases from V and 0 from J, leaving 6 bases between them. CDR1 SNHLY and CDR2 FYNNEI come from the germline V gene. The CDR3 loop reads CASSEFYSNQPQHF. The DNA for the CDR3 is TGTGCCAGCAGTGAGTTCTATAGCAATCAGCCCCAGCATTTT.

The chain links TRBV11-2 to TRBJ1-2, with TRBD1 as a possible D gene (6 bases). Trimming left V 1 base short and J 7 bases short, with 10 bases between. Germline V gene lookup returns CDR1 SGHAT and CDR2 FQNNGV. The CDR3 extends over 13 amino acids. The CDR3 bases are TGTGCCAGCAGCTTAGGACAGGCCTCTGGCTACACCTTC. It yields the protein CASSLGQASGYTF.

About this clone: The junction does not match germline at one end; this may be a read error. V gene TRBV30 combines with J gene TRBJ2-7; D might be TRBD2 (5 bases). From germline, CDR1 is GTSNPN and CDR2 SVGIG (reference sequence). The CDR3 sequence is 13 residues long. The CDR3 DNA follows: TGTGCCTGGAAAGGGCTCGTCGGGGAGCAACTTAACTTC. Its protein is CAWKGLVGEQLNF.

J is TRBJ2-5 and V is TRBV5-1, with D maybe TRBD2 (6 bases). V lost 3 bases to trimming and J lost 3 bases, with 12 bases between them. CDR1 SGHRS and CDR2 YFSETQ come from the germline V gene. The CDR3 length is 14 residues. CDR3: CASSSGLPKETQYF. As DNA, the CDR3 is TGCGCCAGCAGCTCCGGACTACCTAAAGAGACCCAGTACTTC.

The rearrangement links TRBV30 to TRBJ1-6, with a tentative D call TRBD1 (5 bases). Deletions cut 3 bases from V and 8 bases from J, with 14 bases between. The CDR3 runs 14 residues. Germline V gene sequence: CDR1 GTSNPN, CDR2 SVGIG (reference sequence). CDR3 nucleotides: TGTGCCTGGAGAAGGGGCTTAGGGGATTCACCCCTCCACTTT. As protein: CAWRRGLGDSPLHF.

The chain carries TRBV25-1 and TRBJ1-1; no definite D call. Germline V lookup: CDR1 MGHDK, CDR2 SYGVNS. V dropped 1 base and J dropped 0 bases, with 15 bases sitting between them. The CDR3 spans 17 residues. Here the CDR3 reads CASSEFGNVHMNTEAFF. For the CDR3, the DNA is TGTGCCAGCAGTGAATTTGGTAACGTACATATGAACACTGAAGCTTTCTTT.

The gene calls are TRBV29-1 and TRBJ2-7; the match to TRBD1 covers 8 bases. V lost 6 bases, J lost 5 bases, and 12 bases stayed unmatched. CDR3 size: 14 residues. Germline assignment: CDR1 SQVTM and CDR2 ANQGSEA. DNA of the CDR3: TGCAGCGTCCACGCATTGCAGGGGGCGAACGAGCAGTACTTC. Translated, it gives CSVHALQGANEQYF.

The chain links TRBV29-1 to TRBJ2-7, with D perhaps TRBD1 or TRBD2 (6 bases each). Germline CDR1 is SQVTM and CDR2 is ANQGSEA. V was trimmed by 6 bases and J by 1 base, leaving 16 bases between them. The CDR3 is 14 residues long. The CDR3, as DNA: TGCAGCGTCCCGGGGGCCGGGGGATCCTACGAGCAGTACTTC. Translated, it gives CSVPGAGGSYEQYF.

In the case of this clone: The same CDR3 is also encoded by other DNA sequences in this sample. The chain uses TRBV25-1 and TRBJ1-2; D ambiguous. Trimming left V 2 bases short and J 2 bases short, with 0 bases between. Germline V gene data show CDR1 as MGHDK and CDR2 as SYGVNS. The CDR3 extends over 11 amino acids. This CDR3 is CASSENYGYTF. In DNA form, the CDR3 reads TGTGCCAGCAGTGAAAACTATGGCTACACCTTC.

Regarding this clone: The sample holds other DNA sequences that translate to the same CDR3. This chain joins TRBV30 and TRBJ2-3; 7 bases fit TRBD2. The germline gives CDR1 GTSNPN, CDR2 SVGIG (reference sequence). The CDR3 runs 14 residues. V lost 3 bases to trimming and J lost 0 bases; unmatched junction nucleotides: 3. The CDR3 sequence: CAWRLAGSTDTQYF. CDR3 sequence (DNA): TGTGCCTGGAGGTTAGCGGGCAGCACAGATACGCAGTATTTT.

The rearrangement uses TRBV30 and TRBJ1-5, with 8 bases aligning to TRBD1. V gave up 2 bases and J gave up 7 bases; unmatched junction bases: 4. Germline CDR1 GTSNPN, CDR2 SVGIG (reference sequence). This CDR3 region has 13 residues. The CDR3 region is CAWSRQGWQPQHF. CDR3 nucleotide sequence: TGTGCCTGGAGTCGACAGGGGTGGCAGCCCCAGCATTTT.

This clone was counted between two and nine times. The chain has TRBV9 and TRBJ1-5, with TRBD1 as a possible D gene (5 bases). CDR1 is SGDLS and CDR2 is YYNGEE in the germline V gene. The CDR3 spans 15 residues. V was shortened by 0 bases and J by 6 bases, with 13 bases between the two germline ends. The CDR3 protein is CASSVDGTHTQPQHF. In DNA, the CDR3 is TGTGCCAGCAGCGTAGACGGGACCCACACTCAGCCCCAGCATTTT.

This clone was counted only a few times. The same CDR3 arises from other DNA sequences in this sample as well. The J gene is TRBJ2-6, the V gene TRBV7-3; 7 positions agree with TRBD1. CDR3 length equals 15 residues. The trim removed 6 bases at V and 2 bases at J, leaving 4 bases unmatched. Germline V gene lookup returns CDR1 SGHTA and CDR2 FQGTGA. This CDR3 is CASSPTGAGANVLTF. CDR3 bases: TGTGCCAGCAGTCCTACAGGGGCTGGGGCCAACGTCCTGACTTTC.

This chain joins TRBV4-2 and TRBJ1-2, with D possibly TRBD1 on 5 matching bases. The CDR3 sequence is 16 residues long. CDR1 is LGHNA, CDR2 YNFKEQ, per germline. The V and J ends lost 0 bases and 4 bases respectively, with 15 bases between them. The CDR3 sequence: CASSQERSGSTYGYTF. CDR3 nucleotides: TGTGCCAGCAGCCAAGAGCGGTCAGGGAGCACCTATGGCTACACCTTC.

This chain's CDR3 is CASIPGGSYEQYF. The CDR3 nucleotides are TGTGCCAGCATCCCGGGGGGCTCCTACGAGCAGTACTTC. This chain connects TRBV25-1 to TRBJ2-7; 7 bases line up with TRBD2. V was pared by 7 bases and J by 0 bases, with 3 bases of the junction left unmatched. This CDR3 is 13 amino acids long. Per germline, CDR1 MGHDK and CDR2 SYGVNS.

The chain links TRBV15 to TRBJ2-5; the D gene is possibly TRBD2 (7 bases). CDR1 and CDR2 from the germline V gene are LNHNV and YYDKDF (reference sequence). V lost 3 bases and J lost 2, with 16 bases in between. The CDR3 is made up of 16 amino acids. CDR3 protein: CATSSGGGGTQETQYF. The DNA for the CDR3 is TGTGCCACCAGCAGCGGGGGAGGGGGGACGCAAGAGACCCAGTACTTC.

The V gene is TRBV19, the J gene TRBJ1-1; D remains ambiguous. CDR1 and CDR2 (germline): LNHDA, SQIVND (reference sequence). The CDR3 runs to 13 residues. The V gene lost 7 bases and the J gene lost 5 bases, with 14 bases spanning the gap. CDR3 region: CASTPLRSTEAFF. The CDR3 DNA is TGTGCCAGTACTCCCCTCAGGAGTACTGAAGCTTTCTTT.